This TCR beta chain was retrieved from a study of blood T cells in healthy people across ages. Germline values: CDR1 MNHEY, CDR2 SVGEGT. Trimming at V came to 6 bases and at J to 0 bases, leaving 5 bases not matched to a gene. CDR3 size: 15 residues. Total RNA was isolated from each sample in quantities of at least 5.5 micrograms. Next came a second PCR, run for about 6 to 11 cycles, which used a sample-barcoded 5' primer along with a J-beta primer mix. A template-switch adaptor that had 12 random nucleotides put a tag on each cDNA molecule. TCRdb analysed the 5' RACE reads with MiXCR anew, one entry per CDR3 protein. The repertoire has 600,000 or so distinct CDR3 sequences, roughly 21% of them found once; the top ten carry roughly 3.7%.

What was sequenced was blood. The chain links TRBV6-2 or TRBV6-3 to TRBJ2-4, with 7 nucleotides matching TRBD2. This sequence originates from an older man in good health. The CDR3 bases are TGTGCCAGCAGGCTAGCGGCCCCAGCCAAAAACATTCAGTACTTC. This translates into CASRLAAPAKNIQYF.